Presented here are 13 T cell receptor beta chains from one specimen sequenced in a study of patients and donors after allogeneic stem cell transplantation. One entry per CDR3 protein results from TCRdb running MiXCR on the RT-PCR reads. In the table there are about 110,000 distinct CDR3 sequences, approximately 40% of which are singletons. The sequencing input was blood, either unsorted or a sorted T cell fraction (not recorded which). These receptors came from a human donor who was either an allogeneic HSCT recipient or a stem cell or donor lymphocyte infusion donor (not recorded which). It is not recorded whose cells these are; they may come from a transplant donor.

In this sample, this clonotype turned up a few times. The rearrangement joins TRBV29-1 to TRBJ2-7, with D tentatively TRBD1 or TRBD2 (5 bases each). This CDR3 contains 14 residues. Between the trimmed V and J ends, which lost 4 bases and 2 bases, there was a span of 15 bases. Germline V gives CDR1 SQVTM, CDR2 ANQGSEA. The CDR3 region is CSVGVVQGPYEQYF. DNA of the CDR3: TGCAGCGTTGGGGTGGTCCAGGGACCCTACGAGCAGTACTTC.

The rearrangement uses TRBV12-3 or TRBV12-4 and TRBJ2-3, with 9 bases fitting TRBD2. There are 15 residues in the CDR3. Losses at the gene ends were 5 bases for V and 2 bases for J; bases not matched to a gene: 5. The CDR3 coding sequence is TGTGCCAGCAGTCTTAGCGGGAGATCCACAGATACGCAGTATTTT. Protein: CASSLSGRSTDTQYF.

In this sample, this clonotype turned up a few times. This sequence joins TRBV7-6 and TRBJ2-5, with D maybe TRBD2 (6 bases). The germline V gene has CDR1 SGHVS and CDR2 FNYEAQ. The CDR3 has 14 residues. Trimming cost V 7 bases and J 3 bases, with 15 bases left between them. CDR3: CASNIGSGKETQYF. DNA of the CDR3: TGTGCCAGCAATATTGGTAGCGGAAAAGAGACCCAGTACTTC.

This rearrangement joins TRBV15 to TRBJ1-4, with TRBD1 identical over 8 bases. V trimming: 1 base; J trimming: 8 bases; junction bases outside the gene matches: 9. The CDR3 has 16 residues. Germline lookup yields CDR1 LNHNV and CDR2 YYDKDF (reference sequence). The CDR3 sequence: CATSRGGQGSGEKLFF. CDR3 coding DNA: TGTGCCACCAGCAGAGGAGGACAGGGAAGTGGGGAAAAACTGTTTTTT. The full variable domain, completed using reference TRBV15 and TRBJ1-4, is DAMVIQNPRYQVTQFGKPVTLSCSQTLNHNVMYWYQQKSSQAPKLLFHYYDKDFNNEADTPDNFQSRRPNTSFCFLDIRSPGLGDTAMYLCATSRGGQGSGEKLFFGSGTQLSVL.

A few counts support this clonotype. The J gene is TRBJ2-5, the V gene TRBV12-3 or TRBV12-4; 10 positions match TRBD1. This CDR3 region has 16 residues. Trimming removed 8 bases from V and 5 bases from J; junction bases left unmatched: 14. The CDR3 protein is CASLPLPGQGLETQYF. In DNA, the CDR3 is TGTGCCAGCTTGCCTTTGCCGGGACAGGGGTTGGAGACCCAGTACTTC.

This sequence joins TRBV20-1 and TRBJ1-2; 7 bases fit TRBD1. The germline V gene has CDR1 DFQATT and CDR2 SNEGSKA (reference sequence). V lost 1 base, J lost 0 bases, and 2 bases stayed unmatched. The CDR3 extends over 14 amino acids. CDR3 sequence (DNA): TGCAGTGCTAGAGGGACAGGAGCTAACTATGGCTACACCTTC. Translated, it gives CSARGTGANYGYTF.

V usage is TRBV7-9 and J usage is TRBJ2-3; perhaps TRBD1 as D (6 bases). The V and J ends lost 7 bases and 5 bases respectively, with 19 bases between them. The germline V gene has CDR1 SEHNR and CDR2 FQNEAQ (reference sequence). This CDR3 region has 15 residues. For the CDR3, the DNA is TGTGCCAGCATCCCTGGACAGCCCAGGGGAGATACGCAGTATTTT. Its translation: CASIPGQPRGDTQYF.

The genes are TRBV6-5 and TRBJ1-5; the D is unclear. V lost 2 bases and J 7 bases, leaving 12 bases between the germline ends. CDR1 is MNHEY, CDR2 SVGAGI, per germline. The CDR3 covers 14 residues. CDR3 loop: CASSYDKPGQPQHF. DNA of the CDR3: TGTGCCAGCAGTTACGATAAGCCTGGGCAGCCCCAGCATTTT.

On this clonotype itself: The junction does not match germline at one end; this may be a read error. This chain's CDR3 is CASSTRQGNEQFF. In DNA, the CDR3 is TGTGCTAGCAGCACCCGACAGGGCAATGAGCAGTTCTTC. V gene TRBV7-7 combines with J gene TRBJ2-1; 7 bases line up with TRBD1. The CDR3 spans 13 residues. The germline gives CDR1 SSHAT, CDR2 FNYEAQ (reference sequence).

This sequence joins TRBV5-5 and TRBJ1-2; D gene ambiguous. This CDR3 contains 16 residues. The germline V gene has CDR1 SGHKS and CDR2 YYEKEE (reference sequence). V was pared by 2 bases and J by 6 bases, with 20 bases between. In DNA, the CDR3 is TGTGCCAGCAGCTTCTTCGTGGCAGGCCTAGGGAATGGCTACACCTTC. Translation: CASSFFVAGLGNGYTF.

This chain links TRBV30 with TRBJ2-1; D uncertain. The CDR3 is made up of 14 amino acids. Between the trimmed V and J ends, which lost 1 base and 7 bases, there was a span of 14 bases. Germline V CDR1 and CDR2: GTSNPN, SVGIG (reference sequence). Here the CDR3 DNA reads TGTGCCTGGAGTGGGGTGACTTCAGGAAATGAGCAGTTCTTC. Translation: CAWSGVTSGNEQFF.

The CDR3 DNA reads as TGTGCCAGCAGTTTTACTGGGGCAAGAGGCCCTAATACGCAGTATTTT. It specifies CASSFTGARGPNTQYF. The chain employs TRBV27 and TRBJ2-3, with D maybe TRBD1 (5 bases). The CDR3 totals 16 residues. Germline loops: CDR1 MNHEY, CDR2 SMNVEV (reference sequence). V lost 3 bases to trimming and J lost 7 bases, with 20 bases between them.

The V call is TRBV6-5, the J call TRBJ1-1; D is possibly TRBD1 (5 bases). The CDR3 loop spans 15 amino acids. V was cut by 2 bases and J by 3 bases, with 13 bases left in between. Germline loops: CDR1 MNHEY, CDR2 SVGAGI. Here the CDR3 DNA reads TGTGCCAGCAGTTACATGTGGGGCGCGTACACTGAAGCTTTCTTT. Amino acids: CASSYMWGAYTEAFF.